A selection of T cell receptor beta chains follows, all from one sample in a study of cytomegalovirus exposure and HLA in healthy donors. This table comes from immunoSEQ multiplex PCR, and its TCRdb copy is limited to in-frame clones, with some not included. The sample comprises under 300,000 clones, approximately 80% of which are singletons, and about 7.5% rests with the top ten. Sequencing was performed on PBMCs. These receptors originate from a woman in her sixties in good health and CMV-seropositive. Both conserved end residues are part of each CDR3. A row's size may be missing; if present it is once, few, many or a size class.

clone_size,v_call,cdr3_length,cdr3_aa
NA,TRBV7-2,16,CASSLVGTSGRNEQFF
NA,TRBV27,16,CASSIRGGRSYNEQFF
NA,TRBV2,13,CASSPGGGNTIYF
NA,TRBV10-3,14,CAISGTGTINTIYF
NA,TRBV11-1,12,CASSLSLSEQYF
few,TRBV5-1,15,CASSLGQGVSETQYF
NA,TRBV4-1,17,CASRPTGGGSPWGKLFF
NA,TRBV5-6,15,CASSLTGRNTGELFF
NA,TRBV20-1,11,CSARLSYEQYF
NA,TRBV5-6,12,CASRREVYGYTF
NA,TRBV5-1,16,CASSFQQGGNQETQYF
NA,TRBV2,12,CASRQERSEQYF
few,TRBV21-1,13,CASSNQGATEAFF
NA,TRBV2,14,CASRTRDYNQPQHF
NA,TRBV4-1,15,CASSLGLAVIDTQYF
NA,TRBV9,14,CASSAGQVNQPQHF
NA,TRBV7-9,18,CASSSRTSGVFSYNEQFF
NA,TRBV7-9,18,CASSVASGRAANAGELFF